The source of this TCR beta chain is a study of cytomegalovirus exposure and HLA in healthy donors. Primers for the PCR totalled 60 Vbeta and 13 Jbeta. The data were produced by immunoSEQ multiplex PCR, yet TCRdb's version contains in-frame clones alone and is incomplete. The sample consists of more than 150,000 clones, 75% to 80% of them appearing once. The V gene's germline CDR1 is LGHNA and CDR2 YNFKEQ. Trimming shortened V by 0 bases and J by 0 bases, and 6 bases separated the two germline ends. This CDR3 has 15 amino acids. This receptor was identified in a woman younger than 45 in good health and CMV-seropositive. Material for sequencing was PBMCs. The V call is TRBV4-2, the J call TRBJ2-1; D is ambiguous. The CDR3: CASSQEVSSYNEQFF. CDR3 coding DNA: TGTGCCAGCAGCCAAGAAGTGAGCTCCTACAATGAGCAGTTCTTC.